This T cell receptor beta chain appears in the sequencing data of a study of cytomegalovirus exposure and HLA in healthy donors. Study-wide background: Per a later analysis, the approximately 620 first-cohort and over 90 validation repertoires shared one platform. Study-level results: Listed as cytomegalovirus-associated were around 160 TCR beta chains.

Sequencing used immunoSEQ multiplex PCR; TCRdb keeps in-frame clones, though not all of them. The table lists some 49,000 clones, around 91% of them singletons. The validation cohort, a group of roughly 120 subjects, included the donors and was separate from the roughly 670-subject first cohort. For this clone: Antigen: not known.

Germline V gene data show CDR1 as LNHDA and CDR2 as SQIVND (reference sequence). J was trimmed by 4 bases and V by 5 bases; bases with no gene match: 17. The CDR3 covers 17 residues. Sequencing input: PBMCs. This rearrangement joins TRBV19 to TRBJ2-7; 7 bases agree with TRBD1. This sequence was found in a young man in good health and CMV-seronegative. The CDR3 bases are TGTGCCAGTAGTTCGGTAGGGGGCAATAGATCGTGGTACGAGCAGTACTTC. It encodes CASSSVGGNRSWYEQYF.